Presented here are 13 T cell receptor beta chains from one specimen sequenced in a study of CD8+CD57+ T cells in acquired aplastic anemia. Sequencing was done on patients that had shown CD8+CD57+ cell expansion by flow cytometry. Profiling that covered TCR beta VDJ and CDR3 relied on genomic DNA as its template. TCRdb recomputed calls from the reads with MiXCR, one row per CDR3 protein. This sample has roughly 250,000 distinct CDR3 sequences; around 45% occur once, and the top ten carry approximately 8%. The sequenced material came from sorted CD4+, CD8+, or CD8+CD57+ T cells (not recorded which) from PBMCs. Every receptor here comes from a human donor with aplastic anemia.

The chain joins TRBV10-3 to TRBJ1-6; 8 bases are shared with TRBD1. The CDR3 contains 12 residues. Germline V gene data show CDR1 as ENHRY and CDR2 as SYGVKD. V lost 11 bases to trimming and J lost 8 bases; unmatched junction nucleotides: 5. The CDR3 nucleotides are TGTGCCGCCCAACAGGGGGATTCACCCCTCCACTTT. Translation: CAAQQGDSPLHF.

The chain employs TRBV9 and TRBJ2-5, with D hard to call. The V end lost 1 base, the J end lost 3 bases, and 13 bases lay between the germline ends. Germline CDR1 is SGDLS and CDR2 is YYNGEE. The CDR3 is 15 residues long. CDR3 sequence: CASSVLATRKETQYF. CDR3 bases: TGTGCCAGCAGCGTACTGGCCACGAGAAAAGAGACCCAGTACTTC.

In regard to this clonotype: The junction shows a germline mismatch at one end, possibly a read error. The rearrangement links TRBV15 to TRBJ1-5; TRBD1 is a possible D gene (6 bases). From germline, CDR1 is LNHNV and CDR2 YYDKDF (reference sequence). The CDR3 runs 13 residues. The CDR3 reads CAISGGAGQPQHF. CDR3 DNA: TGTGCCATCAGCGGGGGGGCTGGACAGCCCCAGCATTTT.

The rearrangement uses TRBV7-3 and TRBJ1-1, with D tentatively TRBD1 (5 bases). V was shortened by 6 bases and J by 4 bases, with 21 bases between the two germline ends. CDR1 SGHTA and CDR2 FQGTGA come from the germline V gene. CDR3 size: 16 residues. Written as DNA, the CDR3 is TGTGCCAGCAGAGCCCGGCCGGGACCCGAGGGCACTGAAGCTTTCTTT. This encodes CASRARPGPEGTEAFF.

In this sample, this clonotype turned up many times. The chain employs TRBV9 and TRBJ2-1; 8 bases fit TRBD2. Germline CDR1 and CDR2: SGDLS and YYNGEE. The CDR3 loop spans 20 amino acids. The trim removed 5 bases at V and 0 bases at J, leaving 19 bases unmatched. CDR3: CASSDSGLADVTSSYNEQFF. For the CDR3, the DNA is TGTGCCAGCAGTGATTCCGGACTAGCAGACGTGACTAGCTCCTACAATGAGCAGTTCTTC.

On this clonotype itself: A single base separates this from a much larger clone, so it may be a read error. V is TRBV24-1 and J is TRBJ2-7; D not certain. V was clipped by 4 bases and J by 5 bases, with 2 bases between them. CDR3 length: 10 amino acids. Germline V lookup: CDR1 KGHDR, CDR2 SFDVKD. The CDR3, as DNA: TGTGCCACCAGTGAACACGAGCAGTACTTC. Translation: CATSEHEQYF.

Comment on this clonotype: A much larger clone is a single base away; this may be a read error. The J gene is TRBJ1-6, the V gene TRBV7-9; D is ambiguous. V dropped 6 bases and J dropped 2 bases, with 8 bases sitting between them. This CDR3 region has 14 residues. The germline CDR1 and CDR2 sequences are SEHNR and FQNEAQ (reference sequence). In DNA form, the CDR3 reads TGTGCCAGCAGGTGGAGTCCCTATAATTCACCCCTCCACTTT. Its protein product is CASRWSPYNSPLHF.

As concerns this clonotype: A much larger clone is a single base away; this may be a read error. CDR3 sequence reads: CAWDRDVEQFF. As DNA, the CDR3 is TGTGCCTGGGACAGGGACGTCGAGCAGTTCTTC. The chain couples TRBV30 to TRBJ2-1; 7 bases line up with TRBD1. V shed 5 bases, J shed 10 bases, and the junction held 5 bases outside the gene matches. The CDR3 is made up of 11 amino acids. Germline loops: CDR1 GTSNPN, CDR2 SVGIG (reference sequence).

A single count supports this clonotype. The V and J genes are TRBV7-6 and TRBJ2-5; the D gene is possibly TRBD1 (8 bases). The CDR3 runs 16 residues. V dropped 5 bases and J dropped 5 bases, with 21 bases sitting between them. Per the germline V gene, CDR1 is SGHVS and CDR2 is FNYEAQ. Here the CDR3 reads CASSQGASGTGETQYF. The DNA of the CDR3 is TGTGCCAGCAGCCAGGGGGCTAGCGGTACTGGGGAGACCCAGTACTTC.

The rearrangement links TRBV7-9 to TRBJ2-7, with D tentatively TRBD1 or TRBD2 (5 bases each). This CDR3 spans 14 amino acids. The V end lost 6 bases, the J end lost 1 base, and 13 bases lay between the germline ends. Germline CDR1 is SEHNR and CDR2 is FQNEAQ (reference sequence). The CDR3 sequence is CASSEEGPSYEQYF. CDR3 nucleotide sequence: TGTGCCAGCAGTGAAGAGGGACCTTCCTACGAGCAGTACTTC. Based on the CDR3 plus reference TRBV7-9 and TRBJ2-7, the full variable domain is DTGVSQNPRHKITKRGQNVTFRCDPISEHNRLYWYRQTLGQGPEFLTYFQNEAQLEKSRLLSDRFSAERPKGSFSTLEIQRTEQGDSAMYLCASSEEGPSYEQYFGPGTRLTVT.

This clonotype has a single count. V gene TRBV29-1 combines with J gene TRBJ2-3; D uncertain. V lost 4 bases and J lost 1, with 0 bases in between. This CDR3 is built from 10 residues. Germline V gene data show CDR1 as SQVTM and CDR2 as ANQGSEA. Here the CDR3 DNA reads TGCAGCGTTGGCACAGATACGCAGTATTTT. Amino acid sequence: CSVGTDTQYF.

This clonotype showed up just a few times. The V gene is TRBV12-3 or TRBV12-4, the J gene TRBJ1-1, with TRBD1 as a possible D gene (5 bases). Trimming took 2 bases from V and 1 from J, leaving 14 bases between them. CDR3 size: 16 residues. The DNA of the CDR3 is TGTGCCAGCAGTTTACGGGACGGATACCCGAACACTGAAGCTTTCTTT. Translated: CASSLRDGYPNTEAFF.

The sample holds many counts of this clonotype. The V call is TRBV7-2, the J call TRBJ2-1; 8 bases are shared with TRBD2. J lost 6 bases, V lost 1 base, and 8 bases had no gene match. This CDR3 has 16 amino acids. Germline assignment: CDR1 SGHTA and CDR2 FQGNSA. CDR3 bases: TGTGCCAGCAGCTTAGTAGAGGCGGGGGGAGTCAATGAGCAGTTCTTC. This sequence encodes CASSLVEAGGVNEQFF.